A single sample gave rise to the 7 T cell receptor beta chains below, sequenced in a study of blood T cell repertoires in COVID-19. Profiling relied on immunoSEQ multiplex PCR, and the TCRdb table lists in-frame clones only, not all of them. The sample includes roughly 300,000 clones, roughly 90% of them seen just once. The sequencing input was PBMCs or T cells enriched from blood (not recorded which). These receptors were taken from a woman under 40 who had recovered from COVID-19.

This chain links TRBV4-3 with TRBJ1-3; D perhaps matches TRBD1 (5 bases). CDR3 length equals 15 residues. V lost 3 bases and J lost 0, with 9 bases in between. CDR1 LGHNA and CDR2 YSLEER come from the germline V gene. CDR3 in DNA: TGCGCCAGCAGCCACGGGGGGGGCTCTGGAAACACCATATATTTT. Amino acid sequence: CASSHGGGSGNTIYF.

The V call is TRBV28, the J call TRBJ1-2; D possibly corresponds to TRBD1 (6 bases). V lost 4 bases and J 2 bases, leaving 14 bases between the germline ends. The CDR3 has 15 amino acids. Germline CDR1 MDHEN, CDR2 SYDVKM. The chain's CDR3 is CASSWGPARNYGYTF. CDR3 DNA sequence: TGTGCCAGCAGTTGGGGGCCGGCACGGAACTATGGCTACACCTTC.

The CDR3 loop reads CASRGGFRKRQNGYTF. DNA of the CDR3: TGTGCCAGCAGGGGGGGGTTTCGAAAAAGACAGAATGGCTACACCTTC. This sequence joins TRBV28 and TRBJ1-2; the D gene is possibly TRBD1 (5 bases). V was pared by 6 bases and J by 6 bases, with 23 bases between. The germline V gene encodes CDR1 MDHEN and CDR2 SYDVKM. The CDR3 extends over 16 amino acids.

J is TRBJ1-4 and V is TRBV2; no clear D gene. The CDR3 consists of 14 residues. In germline, CDR1 is SNHLY, CDR2 FYNNEI. Trimming removed 6 bases from V and 7 bases from J, with 15 bases in between. The CDR3 nucleotides read TGTGCCAGCAGGAGGGCCGAGGGCTCTGAAAAACTGTTTTTT. Translation: CASRRAEGSEKLFF.

J is TRBJ1-3 and V is TRBV5-6, with 8 bases fitting TRBD1. Germline assignment: CDR1 SGHDT and CDR2 YYEEEE. The CDR3 totals 15 residues. V lost 7 bases to trimming and J lost 3 bases; unmatched junction nucleotides: 9. The CDR3 sequence: CASGNSGGGGNTIYF. The CDR3 DNA follows: TGTGCCAGCGGAAACTCAGGGGGCGGTGGAAACACCATATATTTT.

V usage is TRBV7-9 and J usage is TRBJ2-1, with D possibly being TRBD2 (5 bases). The CDR3 sequence is 19 residues long. V shed 3 bases and J shed 2 bases, with 23 bases lying between them. Germline loops: CDR1 SEHNR, CDR2 FQNEAQ (reference sequence). The CDR3 bases are TGTGCCAGCAGCTTTTCACCGGAGGCCCGAACACGAACCTACAATGAGCAGTTCTTC. It codes for CASSFSPEARTRTYNEQFF.

V gene TRBV7-2 combines with J gene TRBJ2-3; 11 bases map to TRBD2. The J segment lost 4 bases and the V segment lost 3 bases, leaving 3 bases of the junction unmatched. This CDR3 is 15 amino acids long. Germline lookup yields CDR1 SGHTA and CDR2 FQGNSA. CDR3 sequence: CASSFIAGGPDTQYF. In DNA form, the CDR3 reads TGTGCCAGCAGCTTTATAGCGGGAGGGCCAGATACGCAGTATTTT.